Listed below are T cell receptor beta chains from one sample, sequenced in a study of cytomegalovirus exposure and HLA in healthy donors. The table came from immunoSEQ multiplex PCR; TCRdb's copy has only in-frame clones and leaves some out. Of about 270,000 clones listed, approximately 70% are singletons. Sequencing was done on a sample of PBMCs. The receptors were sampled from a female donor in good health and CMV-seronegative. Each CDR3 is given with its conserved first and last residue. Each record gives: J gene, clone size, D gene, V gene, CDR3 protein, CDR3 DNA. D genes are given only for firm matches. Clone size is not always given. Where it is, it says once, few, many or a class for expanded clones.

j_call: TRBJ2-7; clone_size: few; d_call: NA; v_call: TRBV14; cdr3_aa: CASSQDQGAADEQYF; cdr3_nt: TGTGCCAGCAGCCAGGACCAAGGGGCTGCGGACGAGCAGTACTTC
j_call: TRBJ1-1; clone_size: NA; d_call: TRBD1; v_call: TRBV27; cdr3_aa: CASSLGAGGSTEAFF; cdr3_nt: TGTGCCAGCAGTTTAGGCGCAGGGGGCTCCACTGAAGCTTTCTTT
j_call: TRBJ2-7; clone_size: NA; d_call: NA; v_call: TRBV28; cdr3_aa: CASRSSGGGGEQYF; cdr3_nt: TGTGCCAGCCGATCCTCGGGGGGCGGCGGCGAGCAGTACTTC
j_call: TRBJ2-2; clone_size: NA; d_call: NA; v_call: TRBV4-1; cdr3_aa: CASHKSPGYTGELFF; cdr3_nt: TGCGCCAGCCATAAGAGCCCGGGGTACACCGGGGAGCTGTTTTTT
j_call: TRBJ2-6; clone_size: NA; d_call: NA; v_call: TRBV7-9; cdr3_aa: CSSSPSRGHLISGANVLTF; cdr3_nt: TGTTCCAGCAGCCCCTCCAGGGGACACCTAATCTCTGGGGCCAACGTCCTGACTTTC
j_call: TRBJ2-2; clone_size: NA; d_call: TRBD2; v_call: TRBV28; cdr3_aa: CASNRLARNTGELFF; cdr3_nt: TGTGCCAGCAATCGACTAGCGAGGAACACCGGGGAGCTGTTTTTT
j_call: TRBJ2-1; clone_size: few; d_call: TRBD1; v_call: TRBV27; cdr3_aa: CASSYTGGGNEQFF; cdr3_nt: TGTGCCAGCAGTTACACAGGGGGTGGCAATGAGCAGTTCTTC
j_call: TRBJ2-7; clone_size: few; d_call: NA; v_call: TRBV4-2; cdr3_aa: CASSQDGGAEQYF; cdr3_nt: TGTGCCAGCAGCCAAGATGGAGGTGCCGAGCAGTACTTC
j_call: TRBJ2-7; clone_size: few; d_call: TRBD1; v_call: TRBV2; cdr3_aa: CASSEVRTGVEQYF; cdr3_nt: TGTGCCAGCAGTGAAGTACGGACAGGGGTCGAGCAGTACTTC
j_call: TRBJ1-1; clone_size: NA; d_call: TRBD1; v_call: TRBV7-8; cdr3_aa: CASTDRGRTEAFF; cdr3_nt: TGTGCCAGCACGGACAGGGGGCGAACTGAAGCTTTCTTT
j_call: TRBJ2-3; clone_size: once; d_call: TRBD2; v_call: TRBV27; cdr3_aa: CASSLGVAGVDTQYF; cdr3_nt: TGTGCCAGCAGTTTAGGGGTAGCGGGAGTAGATACGCAGTATTTT
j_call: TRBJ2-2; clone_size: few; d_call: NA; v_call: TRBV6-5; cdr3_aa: CASRGGTGGGELFF; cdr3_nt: TGTGCCAGCAGGGGCGGGACCGGTGGCGGGGAGCTGTTTTTT
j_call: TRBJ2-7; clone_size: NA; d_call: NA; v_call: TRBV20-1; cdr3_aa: CSASQDYEQYF; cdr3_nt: TGCAGTGCTAGCCAGGACTACGAGCAGTACTTC
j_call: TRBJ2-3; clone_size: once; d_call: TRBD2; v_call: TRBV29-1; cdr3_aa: CSVLRPGLAGGTDTQYF; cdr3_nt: TGCAGCGTTTTACGCCCGGGACTAGCGGGAGGCACAGATACGCAGTATTTT
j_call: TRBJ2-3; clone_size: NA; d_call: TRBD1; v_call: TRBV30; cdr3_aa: CACETGTNTQYF; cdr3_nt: TGTGCCTGCGAGACAGGGACAAATACGCAGTATTTT
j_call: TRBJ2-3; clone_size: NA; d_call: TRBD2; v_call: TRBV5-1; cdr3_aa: CASSFVRELGDTQYF; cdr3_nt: TGCGCCAGCAGCTTTGTGCGGGAGTTGGGGGATACGCAGTATTTT
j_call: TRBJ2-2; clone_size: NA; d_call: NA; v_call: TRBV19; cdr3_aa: CASTLWAGTGELFF; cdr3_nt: TGTGCCAGTACCTTATGGGCGGGTACCGGGGAGCTGTTTTTT
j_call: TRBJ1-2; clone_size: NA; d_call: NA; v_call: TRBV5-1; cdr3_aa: CASSPDSTNYGYTF; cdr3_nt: TGCGCCAGCAGCCCGGACAGTACTAACTATGGCTACACCTTC
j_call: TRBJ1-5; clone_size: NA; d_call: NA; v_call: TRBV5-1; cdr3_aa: CASSLDSEANQPQHF; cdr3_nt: TGCGCCAGCAGCTTAGACAGCGAGGCTAATCAGCCCCAGCATTTT
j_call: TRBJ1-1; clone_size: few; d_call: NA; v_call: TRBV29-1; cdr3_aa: CSVEDLSGNTEAFF; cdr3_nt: TGCAGCGTTGAAGATCTTTCCGGGAACACTGAAGCTTTCTTT
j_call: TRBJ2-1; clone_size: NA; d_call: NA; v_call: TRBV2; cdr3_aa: CASRESRQGGSNEQFF; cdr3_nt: TGTGCCAGCAGGGAAAGTCGGCAGGGGGGCTCCAATGAGCAGTTCTTC
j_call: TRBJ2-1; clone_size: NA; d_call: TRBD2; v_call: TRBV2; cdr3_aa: CASSLAGSSYNEQFF; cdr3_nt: TGTGCCAGCAGTCTAGCGGGCAGCTCCTACAATGAGCAGTTCTTC
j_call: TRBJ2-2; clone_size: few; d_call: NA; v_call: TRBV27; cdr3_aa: CASSLVGSTGELFF; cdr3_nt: TGTGCCAGCAGTTTAGTAGGGAGCACCGGGGAGCTGTTTTTT
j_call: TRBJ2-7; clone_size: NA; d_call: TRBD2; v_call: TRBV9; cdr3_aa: CASSARGSGVTYEQYF; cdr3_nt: TGTGCCAGCAGCGCGCGGGGTAGCGGGGTCACTTACGAGCAGTACTTC
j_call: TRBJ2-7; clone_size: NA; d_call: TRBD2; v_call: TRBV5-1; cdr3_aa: CASSLDTSGRDASYEQYF; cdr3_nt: TGCGCCAGCAGCTTGGACACTAGCGGGAGGGACGCTTCCTACGAGCAGTACTTC
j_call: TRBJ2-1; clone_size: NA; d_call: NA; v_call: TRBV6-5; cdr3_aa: CASGRSNEQFF; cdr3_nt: TGTGCCAGCGGTCGGAGCAATGAGCAGTTCTTC
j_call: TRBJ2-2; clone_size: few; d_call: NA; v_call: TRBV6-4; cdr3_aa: CASSDSRRGVGELFF; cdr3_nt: TGTGCCAGCAGTGACTCGAGGAGAGGCGTCGGGGAGCTGTTTTTT
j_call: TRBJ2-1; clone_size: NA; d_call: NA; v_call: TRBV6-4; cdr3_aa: CASSVAESSYNEQFF; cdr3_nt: TGTGCCAGCAGTGTTGCGGAGAGCTCCTACAATGAGCAGTTCTTC
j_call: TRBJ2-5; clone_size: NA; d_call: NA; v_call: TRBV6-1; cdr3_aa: CASSDPGSETQYF; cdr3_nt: TGTGCCAGCAGCGACCCCGGGTCAGAGACCCAGTACTTC
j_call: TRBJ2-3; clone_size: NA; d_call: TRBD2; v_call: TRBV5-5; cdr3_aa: CASSLSLAGLTDTQYF; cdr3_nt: TGTGCCAGCAGCTTGTCCCTAGCGGGACTCACAGATACGCAGTATTTT
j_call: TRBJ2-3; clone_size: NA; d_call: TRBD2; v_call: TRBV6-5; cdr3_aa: CASSVGGGTDTQYF; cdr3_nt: TGTGCCAGCAGCGTGGGGGGGGGCACAGATACGCAGTATTTT